One and the same sample provided the 29 T cell receptor beta chains below, sequenced in a study of T cell repertoires in cytomegalovirus infection (dated by TCRdb to the late 2010s). Their antigens are not known. The treatment or condition label on this specimen signifies: in vitro stimulation with specific CMV peptide epitopes to enrich CMV-specific T cells. The listed sequencing device is Illumina HiSeq 1500. The raw public data were reprocessed by TCRdb itself: fastp quality trimming at Q25, MiXCR clonotype calling, in-frame beta chains only. Every CDR3 protein is listed once, alongside the most common genes and DNA of its rows. The sample yields approximately 590,000 distinct CDR3 sequences; just under 40% were counted once. The ten biggest clones cover 48% of the sample. The input for sequencing was cultured PBMCs, taken from culture after CMV antigen stimulation. The receptors shown here come from a human donor in good health (CMV status not recorded). Some clones in this sample may be carry-over from other donors' samples.

The CDR3 bases are TGTGCCAGCAGCTTAGCGTGGGGAGATACGCAGTATTTT. It specifies CASSLAWGDTQYF. The chain has TRBV7-6 and TRBJ2-3; D remains unclear. The CDR3 sequence is 13 residues long. Trimming took 0 bases from V and 5 from J, leaving 6 bases between them. The germline V gene has CDR1 SGHVS and CDR2 FNYEAQ.

This clonotype was seen only a few times. The chain joins TRBV12-3 or TRBV12-4 to TRBJ1-1; possibly TRBD1 for D (5 bases). The CDR3 has 12 amino acids. V was clipped by 1 base and J by 10 bases, with 10 bases between them. The CDR3 DNA sequence: TGTGCCAGCAGTTTAGGACCGGGGGGAGCTTTCTTT. As protein: CASSLGPGGAFF.

This clonotype was recorded only once. The rearrangement uses TRBV20-1 and TRBJ1-2; D may be TRBD1 (6 bases). Trimming stripped 5 bases from V and 2 bases from J, with 9 bases between. This CDR3 region has 12 residues. CDR1 and CDR2 from the germline V gene are DFQATT and SNEGSKA (reference sequence). The CDR3 protein is CSAFGQNYGYTF. The CDR3, as DNA: TGCAGTGCTTTTGGACAGAACTATGGCTACACCTTC.

The chain uses TRBV6-5 and TRBJ1-3; D is unresolved. This CDR3 contains 15 residues. Germline-derived CDR1 and CDR2 are MNHEY and SVGAGI. The V end was cut by 6 bases, the J end by 2 bases, with 14 bases between. CDR3 in DNA: TGTGCCAGCAGCCCCCGGAACGTTCCTGGAAACACCATATATTTT. This gives the protein CASSPRNVPGNTIYF.

The chain carries TRBV29-1 and TRBJ1-2; perhaps TRBD1 as D (5 bases). CDR1 SQVTM and CDR2 ANQGSEA come from the germline V gene. Trimming took 2 bases from V and 4 from J, leaving 11 bases between them. The CDR3 spans 13 residues. The CDR3 DNA reads as TGCAGCGTTGAACCGAGGACAACCTATGGCTACACCTTC. Its protein product is CSVEPRTTYGYTF.

This clonotype appeared a few times. The chain couples TRBV5-5 to TRBJ2-1; TRBD1 is a possible D gene (5 bases). This CDR3 is built from 15 residues. Germline CDR1 reads SGHKS; CDR2 reads YYEKEE (reference sequence). V lost 4 bases and J lost 0, with 11 bases in between. The CDR3 nucleotides read TGTGCCAGCAGCCCGACAGTGAGCTCCTACAATGAGCAGTTCTTC. Residues: CASSPTVSSYNEQFF.

The chain's CDR3 is CASSLGTGGLEPQHF. CDR3 sequence (DNA): TGTGCCAGCTCATTGGGGACAGGGGGCTTAGAGCCCCAGCATTTT. V is TRBV18 and J is TRBJ1-5, with 12 nucleotides matching TRBD1. This CDR3 is built from 15 residues. Trimming took 5 bases from V and 8 from J; bases not matched to a gene: 7. CDR1 and CDR2 (germline): KGHSH, LQKENI.

This chain uses TRBV7-6 with TRBJ2-5, with D unclear. Trimming left V 3 bases short and J 5 bases short, with 19 bases between. The CDR3 is 16 residues long. Germline-derived CDR1 and CDR2 are SGHVS and FNYEAQ. As DNA, the CDR3 is TGTGCCAGCAGCTTTGGGCAGGAGAACCTTCAGGAGACCCAGTACTTC. This codes for CASSFGQENLQETQYF.

J is TRBJ1-6 and V is TRBV20-1, with a tentative D call TRBD1 (6 bases). This CDR3 spans 15 amino acids. Germline V gene sequence: CDR1 DFQATT, CDR2 SNEGSKA (reference sequence). V was shortened by 6 bases and J by 0 bases, with 12 bases between the two germline ends. The CDR3 loop is CSARTDFSYNSPLHF. In DNA form, the CDR3 reads TGCAGTGCAAGGACAGACTTCTCCTATAATTCACCCCTCCACTTT.

This chain connects TRBV20-1 to TRBJ1-6; D is possibly TRBD1 (5 bases). The CDR3 has 13 residues. V was trimmed by 0 bases and J by 6 bases, leaving 6 bases between them. Germline V CDR1 and CDR2: DFQATT, SNEGSKA (reference sequence). Here the CDR3 reads CSARETVNSPLHF. The CDR3 bases are TGCAGTGCTAGAGAGACAGTTAATTCACCCCTCCACTTT.

CDR3: CASSRDLGGAYNEQFF. CDR3 nucleotides: TGCGCCAGCAGCCGAGATTTGGGGGGCGCCTACAATGAGCAGTTCTTC. The chain recombines TRBV4-3 with TRBJ2-1; D is possibly TRBD1 or TRBD2 (6 bases each). The CDR3 totals 16 residues. Germline V gives CDR1 LGHNA, CDR2 YSLEER. V lost 4 bases to trimming and J lost 2 bases, with 15 bases between them.

J is TRBJ1-3 and V is TRBV19, with 9 bases matching TRBD1. Looked up from germline, CDR1 is LNHDA and CDR2 is SQIVND (reference sequence). V lost 10 bases to trimming and J lost 2 bases; unmatched junction nucleotides: 18. This CDR3 is built from 18 residues. The CDR3 reads CATARTGDFLWAGNTIYF. The CDR3 coding sequence is TGTGCCACCGCGCGGACAGGGGATTTTTTATGGGCTGGAAACACCATATATTTT.

This clonotype was seen only a few times. The chain recombines TRBV10-3 with TRBJ1-2; 8 bases align to TRBD1. The V segment lost 8 bases and the J segment 2 bases; nucleotides outside the gene matches: 13. Germline lookup yields CDR1 ENHRY and CDR2 SYGVKD. The CDR3 runs to 16 residues. The DNA for the CDR3 is TGTGCCATCTACCTGAGGGACAGGAAGGGCAACTATGGCTACACCTTC. Its protein is CAIYLRDRKGNYGYTF.

This clonotype showed up many times. The V call is TRBV7-2, the J call TRBJ2-3; 7 nucleotides agree with TRBD2. Germline lookup yields CDR1 SGHTA and CDR2 FQGNSA. V was clipped by 2 bases and J by 4 bases; unmatched bases: 6. The CDR3 covers 15 residues. The chain's CDR3 is CASSLSGTGADTQYF. In nucleotides, the CDR3 is TGTGCCAGCAGCTTAAGCGGGACGGGGGCAGATACGCAGTATTTT.

The rearrangement uses TRBV24-1 and TRBJ2-3; D call uncertain. CDR1 and CDR2 (germline): KGHDR, SFDVKD. V lost 4 bases and J 7 bases, leaving 23 bases between the germline ends. The CDR3 covers 17 residues. In nucleotides, the CDR3 is TGTGCCACCAGTGACCCCGGTCCCCTCGGGCGGTTGCATACGCAGTATTTT. Its translation: CATSDPGPLGRLHTQYF.

The chain carries TRBV12-3 or TRBV12-4 and TRBJ1-5; D not resolved. The V gene lost 5 bases and the J gene lost 3 bases, with 11 bases spanning the gap. There are 14 residues in the CDR3. Here the CDR3 DNA reads TGTGCCAGCAGTGCCGCCAGTTCCAATCAGCCCCAGCATTTT. Protein sequence: CASSAASSNQPQHF.

The chain uses TRBV7-2 and TRBJ1-5; D might be TRBD1 (5 bases). Germline CDR1 SGHTA, CDR2 FQGNSA. Trimming pared 5 bases from V and 4 bases from J, leaving 12 bases between. The CDR3 runs to 14 residues. CDR3 DNA: TGTGCCAGCAGCGGACGGGGGGAGAATCAGCCCCAGCATTTT. It is translated as CASSGRGENQPQHF. The full variable domain, completed using reference TRBV7-2 and TRBJ1-5, is GAGVSQSPSNKVTEKGKDVELRCDPISGHTALYWYRQSLGQGLEFLIYFQGNSAPDKSGLPSDRFSAERTGGSVSTLTIQRTQQEDSAVYLCASSGRGENQPQHFGDGTRLSIL.

This chain joins TRBV12-5 and TRBJ2-5; 9 nucleotides align to TRBD1. From germline, CDR1 is LGHNT and CDR2 FRNRAP. V lost 7 bases, J lost 4 bases, and 13 bases stayed unmatched. The CDR3 consists of 16 residues. The CDR3 DNA is TGTGCTAGTGCCTCGCCCCGACAGGGGGGACGAGAGACCCAGTACTTC. Translating it yields CASASPRQGGRETQYF.

As to this clonotype: One end of the junction does not line up with germline, which may come from a read error. The rearrangement uses TRBV5-3 and TRBJ2-5, with TRBD2 matching over 9 bases. TRBV5-3 is an ORF, with its function uncertain. The CDR3 consists of 17 residues. The CDR3, as DNA: TGTGCCAGCAGCTTGGTGGGATGGCGGGGGGGACAAGAGACCCAGTACTTC. As protein: CASSLVGWRGGQETQYF.

The chain joins TRBV7-4 to TRBJ2-1, with D possibly TRBD1 on 5 matching bases. CDR1 and CDR2 (germline): SGHVT, SQSDAQ. CDR3 length: 14 amino acids. The V end lost 0 bases, the J end lost 9 bases, and 12 bases lay between the germline ends. Here the CDR3 DNA reads TGTGCCAGCAGCTTAGCTGGGCAGGGTAGTGAGCAGTTCTTC. Amino acids: CASSLAGQGSEQFF.

The CDR3 DNA follows: TGTGCCAGCAGTTCCCAGAGGGACAGGGACGATCAGCCCCAGCATTTT. This sequence encodes CASSSQRDRDDQPQHF. V and J are TRBV28 and TRBJ1-5, with 9 bases fitting TRBD1. CDR3 size: 16 residues. Germline CDR1 reads MDHEN; CDR2 reads SYDVKM. The V and J ends lost 4 bases and 5 bases, in that order; junction bases with no gene match: 9.

The V call is TRBV6-2 or TRBV6-3, the J call TRBJ1-1; D perhaps matches TRBD1 (5 bases). CDR1 is MNHEY, CDR2 SVGEGT, per germline. There are 15 residues in the CDR3. V shed 0 bases and J shed 3 bases, with 11 bases lying between them. CDR3: CASSYSELGDTEAFF. CDR3 in DNA: TGTGCCAGCAGTTACTCGGAGCTGGGGGACACTGAAGCTTTCTTT.

This clonotype has more than one count but fewer than ten. The chain employs TRBV7-2 and TRBJ2-2; 11 nucleotides match TRBD2. Germline lookup yields CDR1 SGHTA and CDR2 FQGNSA. V lost 5 bases to trimming and J lost 7 bases; unmatched junction nucleotides: 6. The CDR3 runs to 15 residues. DNA for the CDR3: TGTGCCAGCAGCCCCAGACTAGCGGGGAGCGGGGAGCTGTTTTTT. Encoded protein: CASSPRLAGSGELFF.

This chain uses TRBV2 with TRBJ2-5, with D perhaps TRBD1 or TRBD2 (5 bases each). This CDR3 spans 14 amino acids. Trimming left V 3 bases short and J 4 bases short, with 12 bases between. Looked up from germline, CDR1 is SNHLY and CDR2 is FYNNEI. CDR3 sequence: CASSEELGAETQYF. The CDR3 region has the DNA TGTGCCAGCAGTGAGGAACTAGGGGCAGAGACCCAGTACTTC.

The chain is built from TRBV6-6 and TRBJ2-1, with D tentatively TRBD2 (5 bases). Trimming took 2 bases from V and 6 from J, leaving 11 bases between them. The CDR3 covers 14 residues. CDR1 is MNHNY and CDR2 is SVGAGI in the germline V gene (reference sequence). CDR3 residues: CASSYTDWRNEQFF. CDR3 in DNA: TGTGCCAGCAGTTACACGGACTGGCGCAATGAGCAGTTCTTC.

The chain links TRBV7-9 to TRBJ1-1, with unresolved D. There are 14 residues in the CDR3. The germline V gene encodes CDR1 SEHNR and CDR2 FQNEAQ (reference sequence). The V end lost 6 bases, the J end lost 5 bases, and 16 bases lay between the germline ends. The CDR3 region has the DNA TGTGCCAGCAGGGGGATGAGAACCCGTACTGAAGCTTTCTTT. It yields the protein CASRGMRTRTEAFF.

This clonotype has only a few counts. For the CDR3, the DNA is TGTGCCAGCAGTTTCAGCCCGCAGAGCAATCAGCCCCAGCATTTT. Residues: CASSFSPQSNQPQHF. The J gene is TRBJ1-5, the V gene TRBV12-3 or TRBV12-4; D remains unclear. The CDR3 consists of 15 residues. The germline V and J ends were trimmed by 3 bases and 1 base, with 10 bases remaining between them.

The chain links TRBV7-8 to TRBJ2-1, with D perhaps given as TRBD1 or TRBD2 (5 bases each). V lost 5 bases, J lost 14 bases, and 19 bases lay in between. The CDR3 is made up of 13 amino acids. Germline assignment: CDR1 SGHVS and CDR2 FQNEAQ. The CDR3 here is CASSEGAGTREFF. The CDR3 DNA sequence: TGTGCCAGCAGCGAAGGGGCCGGGACGAGGGAGTTCTTC.

This clonotype was detected only a few times. The chain links TRBV7-2 to TRBJ1-4; 7 bases map to TRBD1. Losses at the gene ends were 5 bases for V and 0 bases for J; bases not matched to a gene: 6. This CDR3 has 16 amino acids. Germline V gene lookup returns CDR1 SGHTA and CDR2 FQGNSA. CDR3 residues: CASSLQGTTTNEKLFF. CDR3 nucleotides: TGTGCCAGCAGCCTACAGGGGACCACAACTAATGAAAAACTGTTTTTT.